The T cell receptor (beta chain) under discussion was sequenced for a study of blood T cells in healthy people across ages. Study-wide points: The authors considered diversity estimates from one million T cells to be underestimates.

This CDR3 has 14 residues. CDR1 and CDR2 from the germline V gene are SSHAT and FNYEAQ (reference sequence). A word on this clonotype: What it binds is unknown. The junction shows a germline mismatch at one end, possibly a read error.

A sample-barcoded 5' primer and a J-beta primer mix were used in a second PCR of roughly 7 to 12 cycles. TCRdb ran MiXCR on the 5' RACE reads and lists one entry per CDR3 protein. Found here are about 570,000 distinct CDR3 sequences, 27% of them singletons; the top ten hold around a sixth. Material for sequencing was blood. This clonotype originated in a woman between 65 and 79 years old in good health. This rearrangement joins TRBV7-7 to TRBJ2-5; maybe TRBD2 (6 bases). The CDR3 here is CASSGPGGQETQYF. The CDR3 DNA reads TGTGCTAGCAGCGGCCCCGGGGGCCAAGAGACCCAGTACTTC.